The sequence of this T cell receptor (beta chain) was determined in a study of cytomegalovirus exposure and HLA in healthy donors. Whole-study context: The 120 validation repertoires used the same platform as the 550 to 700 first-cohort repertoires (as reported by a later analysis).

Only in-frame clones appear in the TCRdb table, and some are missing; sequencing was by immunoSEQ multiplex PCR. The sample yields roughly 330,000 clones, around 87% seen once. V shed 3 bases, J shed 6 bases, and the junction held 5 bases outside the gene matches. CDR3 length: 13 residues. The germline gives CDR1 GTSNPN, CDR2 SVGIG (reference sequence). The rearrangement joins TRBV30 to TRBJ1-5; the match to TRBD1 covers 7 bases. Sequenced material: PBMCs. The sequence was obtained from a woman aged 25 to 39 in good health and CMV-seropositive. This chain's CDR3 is CAWSGDSPQPQHF. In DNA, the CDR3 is TGTGCCTGGAGCGGGGACAGTCCTCAGCCCCAGCATTTT. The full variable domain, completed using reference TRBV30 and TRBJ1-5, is SQTIHQWPATLVQPVGSPLSLECTVEGTSNPNLYWYRQAAGRGLQLLFYSVGIGQISSEVPQNLSASRPQDRQFILSSKKLLLSDSGFYLCAWSGDSPQPQHFGDGTRLSIL.